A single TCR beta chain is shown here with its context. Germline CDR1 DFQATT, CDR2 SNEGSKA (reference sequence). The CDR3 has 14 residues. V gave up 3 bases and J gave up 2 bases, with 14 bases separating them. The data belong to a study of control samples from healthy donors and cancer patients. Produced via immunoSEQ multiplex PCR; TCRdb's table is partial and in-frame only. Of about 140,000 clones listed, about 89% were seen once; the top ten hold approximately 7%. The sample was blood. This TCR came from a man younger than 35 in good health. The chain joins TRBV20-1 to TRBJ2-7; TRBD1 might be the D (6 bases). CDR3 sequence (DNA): TGCAGTGCTAGTAGGTCAGGGGAAACCTACGAGCAGTACTTC. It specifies CSASRSGETYEQYF.